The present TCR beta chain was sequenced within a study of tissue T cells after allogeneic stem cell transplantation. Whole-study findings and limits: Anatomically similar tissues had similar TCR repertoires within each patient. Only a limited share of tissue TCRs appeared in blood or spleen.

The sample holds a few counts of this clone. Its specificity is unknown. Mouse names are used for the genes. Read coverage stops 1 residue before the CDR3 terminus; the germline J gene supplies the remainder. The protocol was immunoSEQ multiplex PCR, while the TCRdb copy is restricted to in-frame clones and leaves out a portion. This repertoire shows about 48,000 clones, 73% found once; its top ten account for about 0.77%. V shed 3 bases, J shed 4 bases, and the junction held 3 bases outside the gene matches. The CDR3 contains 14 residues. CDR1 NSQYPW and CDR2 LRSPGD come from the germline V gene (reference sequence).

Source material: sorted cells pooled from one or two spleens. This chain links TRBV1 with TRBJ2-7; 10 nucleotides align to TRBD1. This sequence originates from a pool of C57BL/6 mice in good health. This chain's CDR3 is CTCSAGQGQYEQYF. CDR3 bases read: TGCACCTGCAGTGCGGGACAGGGGCAATATGAACAGTAC.